Shown below are 30 T cell receptor beta chains from a single sample sequenced in a study of vaccination and CD4 T cells after COVID-19. Cultured CD4+ T-cell DNA underwent Oncomine TCR Beta short-read sequencing. Via MiXCR, TCRdb re-called the PCR reads, giving one row per CDR3 protein. The sample has 20,000 or so distinct CDR3 sequences, 44% seen once. No cognate antigen is known for these TCRs. The sample's treatment: approximately nine-day PBMC culture with coronavirus spike peptide pools or control peptides (ViraFEST assay). This specimen consisted of CD4+ T cells from blood, cultured in vitro, obtained before SARS-CoV-2 vaccination. These receptors were obtained from a human donor who had recovered from COVID-19.

CDR3 nucleotide sequence: TGTGCCAGCAGCAGCGGAATCGAAACGGGGGAGACCCAGTACTTC. It yields the protein CASSSGIETGETQYF. The genes are TRBV11-3 and TRBJ2-5, with a possible D match to TRBD2 (5 bases). Trimming took off 5 bases at V and 5 bases at J, with 18 bases between the two ends. Germline V CDR1 and CDR2: SGHNT, YENEEA. This CDR3 contains 15 residues.

The chain carries TRBV29-1 and TRBJ1-1; a weak D match, TRBD1 (6 bases). Looked up from germline, CDR1 is SQVTM and CDR2 is ANQGSEA. The CDR3 totals 13 residues. The V end was cut by 5 bases, the J end by 4 bases, with 14 bases between. CDR3 in amino acids: CSVRAGGLTEAFF. The CDR3 DNA sequence: TGCAGCGTTAGGGCGGGGGGGCTCACTGAAGCTTTCTTT. Full variable domain (missing parts from reference TRBV29-1 and TRBJ1-1): SAVISQKPSRDICQRGTSLTIQCQVDSQVTMMFWYRQQPGQSLTLIATANQGSEATYESGFVIDKFPISRPNLTFSTLTVSNMSPEDSSIYLCSVRAGGLTEAFFGQGTRLTVV.

The table lists this clonotype with a few counts. V usage is TRBV28 and J usage is TRBJ1-2; 7 bases line up with TRBD1. CDR3 size: 12 residues. The germline gives CDR1 MDHEN, CDR2 SYDVKM. The trim removed 5 bases at V and 10 bases at J, leaving 7 bases unmatched. The CDR3 DNA is TGTGCCAGCAGTAGGGGGCCCTTAATCTACACCTTC. This sequence encodes CASSRGPLIYTF.

This clonotype appeared a few times. V gene TRBV24-1 combines with J gene TRBJ2-7; no reliable D call. Germline V CDR1 and CDR2: KGHDR, SFDVKD. The CDR3 length is 12 residues. The V and J ends lost 7 bases and 3 bases respectively, with 9 bases between them. The CDR3 DNA sequence: TGTGCCACCAGCAGGATGAGCTACGAGCAGTACTTC. It codes for CATSRMSYEQYF.

The chain couples TRBV12-3 or TRBV12-4 to TRBJ1-2; possible D gene TRBD1, 5 bases. CDR3 length: 11 residues. Trimming removed 7 bases at V and 7 bases at J, with 10 bases between. As DNA, the CDR3 is TGTGCCAGCACTCTAGGGGCTGGCTACACCTTC. As protein: CASTLGAGYTF.

This clonotype was counted a few times. This sequence joins TRBV5-6 and TRBJ2-3, with TRBD1 as a possible D gene (5 bases). This CDR3 spans 15 amino acids. V was cut by 0 bases and J by 2 bases, with 10 bases left in between. Germline CDR1 SGHDT, CDR2 YYEEEE. This CDR3 reads CASSLDRTATDTQYF. The CDR3 DNA reads as TGTGCCAGCAGCTTGGACAGGACGGCCACAGATACGCAGTATTTT.

The chain carries TRBV11-2 and TRBJ2-1; D is undetermined. V lost 1 base and J lost 7, with 14 bases in between. Germline V gene data show CDR1 as SGHAT and CDR2 as FQNNGV. The CDR3 length is 15 residues. The CDR3 region has the DNA TGTGCCAGCAGCTTAGTAAGCTTGTGGAGTAATGAGCAGTTCTTC. It yields the protein CASSLVSLWSNEQFF. Supplemented by reference TRBV11-2 and TRBJ2-1, the full variable domain reads EAGVAQSPRYKIIEKRQSVAFWCNPISGHATLYWYQQILGQGPKLLIQFQNNGVVDDSQLPKDRFSAERLKGVDSTLKIQPAKLEDSAVYLCASSLVSLWSNEQFFGPGTRLTVL.

This rearrangement joins TRBV9 to TRBJ2-5; tentative D call: TRBD2 (5 bases). CDR1 and CDR2 from the germline V gene are SGDLS and YYNGEE. This CDR3 contains 13 residues. V gave up 3 bases and J gave up 10 bases, with 16 bases separating them. The CDR3 is CASSATEAGDQYF. In DNA, the CDR3 is TGTGCCAGCAGCGCAACAGAGGCCGGGGACCAGTACTTC. The full variable domain, rest sourced from reference TRBV9 and TRBJ2-5, is DSGVTQTPKHLITATGQRVTLRCSPRSGDLSVYWYQQSLDQGLQFLIQYYNGEERAKGNILERFSAQQFPDLHSELNLSSLELGDSALYFCASSATEAGDQYFGPGTRLLVL.

The rearrangement links TRBV20-1 to TRBJ1-1; D not certain. Germline V gene data show CDR1 as DFQATT and CDR2 as SNEGSKA (reference sequence). Trimming removed 2 bases from V and 0 bases from J, with 13 bases in between. This CDR3 is 15 amino acids long. Written as DNA, the CDR3 is TGCAGTGCTAGAAACACAGATAAAATGAACACTGAAGCTTTCTTT. Amino acids: CSARNTDKMNTEAFF.

This clonotype was counted only a few times. J is TRBJ1-5 and V is TRBV20-1; unclear D gene. The CDR3 spans 13 residues. Between the trimmed V and J ends, which lost 6 bases and 3 bases, there was a span of 12 bases. Germline V CDR1 and CDR2: DFQATT, SNEGSKA (reference sequence). In nucleotides, the CDR3 is TGCAGTGCCTTGGGCAGACTCAATCAGCCCCAGCATTTT. Its protein product is CSALGRLNQPQHF.

This clonotype was found a few times. The V gene is TRBV7-2, the J gene TRBJ2-7, with 7 nucleotides matching TRBD2. CDR3 length equals 14 residues. Losses at the gene ends were 5 bases for V and 3 bases for J; bases not matched to a gene: 7. Looked up from germline, CDR1 is SGHTA and CDR2 is FQGNSA. The CDR3 bases are TGTGCCAGCAGCCCAAGGACTAGGGTCTACGAGCAGTACTTC. It is translated as CASSPRTRVYEQYF. Full variable domain (rest looked up from reference TRBV7-2 and TRBJ2-7): GAGVSQSPSNKVTEKGKDVELRCDPISGHTALYWYRQSLGQGLEFLIYFQGNSAPDKSGLPSDRFSAERTGGSVSTLTIQRTQQEDSAVYLCASSPRTRVYEQYFGPGTRLTVT.

This chain joins TRBV20-1 and TRBJ2-1, with 9 bases fitting TRBD2. V was clipped by 7 bases and J by 0 bases; unmatched bases: 7. The CDR3 length is 15 residues. CDR1 is DFQATT and CDR2 is SNEGSKA in the germline V gene (reference sequence). Here the CDR3 reads CSGNKAGGSYNEQFF. In DNA form, the CDR3 reads TGCAGTGGAAATAAAGCGGGAGGCTCCTACAATGAGCAGTTCTTC.

The rearrangement links TRBV6-2 or TRBV6-3 to TRBJ2-3; D is unresolved. With 2 bases removed from V and 1 base from J, the gap between germline ends came to 7 bases. The CDR3 sequence is 14 residues long. The germline V gene has CDR1 MNHEY and CDR2 SVGEGT. The CDR3 loop is CASSYGQGTDTQYF. In DNA, the CDR3 is TGTGCCAGCAGTTACGGGCAGGGCACAGATACGCAGTATTTT.

The chain carries TRBV20-1 and TRBJ2-7; 10 nucleotides match TRBD1. The CDR3 runs to 13 residues. J lost 6 bases, V lost 3 bases, and 5 bases had no gene match. Germline values: CDR1 DFQATT, CDR2 SNEGSKA (reference sequence). CDR3 loop: CSASRDRGREQYF. The CDR3 nucleotides read TGCAGTGCTAGTAGAGACAGGGGGCGCGAGCAGTACTTC.

This chain joins TRBV6-2 or TRBV6-3 and TRBJ1-5; D unresolved. In germline, CDR1 is MNHEY, CDR2 SVGEGT. CDR3 length equals 15 residues. With 4 bases removed from V and 2 bases from J, the gap between germline ends came to 12 bases. CDR3 region: CASSSHSPGNQPQHF. The DNA for the CDR3 is TGTGCCAGCAGTTCGCACTCCCCCGGCAATCAGCCCCAGCATTTT.

V is TRBV6-5 and J is TRBJ2-3; a weak D match, TRBD2 (6 bases). The ends were cut back, 0 bases at V and 5 bases at J, with 12 bases in the middle. The CDR3 covers 15 residues. Germline assignment: CDR1 MNHEY and CDR2 SVGAGI. Here the CDR3 DNA reads TGTGCCAGCAGTTACTCGAACCAGGGAGGAGATACGCAGTATTTT. As protein: CASSYSNQGGDTQYF.

The V gene is TRBV4-1, the J gene TRBJ1-1, with TRBD1 matching 12 bases. Per the germline V gene, CDR1 is MGHRA and CDR2 is YSYEKL. The CDR3 is 18 amino acids. Trimming removed 9 bases from V and 0 bases from J; junction bases left unmatched: 14. CDR3 loop: CASTVGTGGAPLNTEAFF. The CDR3 DNA sequence: TGCGCCAGTACCGTCGGGACAGGGGGCGCCCCCCTGAACACTGAAGCTTTCTTT.

This clonotype was observed a handful of times. The genes are TRBV6-2 or TRBV6-3 and TRBJ1-2; 8 bases are a match to TRBD1. This CDR3 contains 14 residues. Germline CDR1 and CDR2: MNHEY and SVGEGT. V shed 6 bases and J 2 bases; nucleotides not matched to a gene: 5. In DNA, the CDR3 is TGTGCCAGCAGCCCAGGGGGCACGAACTATGGCTACACCTTC. Translation gives CASSPGGTNYGYTF.

The chain joins TRBV20-1 to TRBJ2-1; 12 bases are a match to TRBD2. Per germline, CDR1 DFQATT and CDR2 SNEGSKA (reference sequence). The trim removed 5 bases at V and 3 bases at J, leaving 5 bases unmatched. The CDR3 runs to 15 residues. CDR3 protein: CSAPLAGGHYNEQFF. DNA of the CDR3: TGCAGTGCTCCTCTAGCGGGGGGGCACTACAATGAGCAGTTCTTC.

This chain connects TRBV6-1 to TRBJ2-3; D is perhaps TRBD2 (7 bases). This CDR3 is built from 14 residues. Germline-derived CDR1 and CDR2 are MNHNS and SASEGT. V gave up 10 bases and J gave up 6 bases, with 20 bases separating them. The CDR3 region has the DNA TGTGCCACCAACAAGGGGGAGGGCCTCGATACGCAGTATTTT. It encodes CATNKGEGLDTQYF.

This clonotype has more than one count but fewer than ten. This sequence joins TRBV6-1 and TRBJ1-2; D is possibly TRBD1 (5 bases). Germline loops: CDR1 MNHNS, CDR2 SASEGT. V lost 8 bases to trimming and J lost 8 bases, with 15 bases between them. This CDR3 has 12 residues. The CDR3 reads CASYLLGGGYTF. In DNA, the CDR3 is TGTGCCAGCTACCTATTGGGGGGAGGCTACACCTTC.

The chain's CDR3 is CSARSGGETQYF. The DNA for the CDR3 is TGCAGTGCTAGATCTGGGGGAGAGACCCAGTACTTC. V gene TRBV20-1 combines with J gene TRBJ2-5; possibly TRBD1 or TRBD2 for D (5 bases each). The CDR3 totals 12 residues. Trimming removed 2 bases from V and 4 bases from J, with 8 bases in between. In germline, CDR1 is DFQATT, CDR2 SNEGSKA (reference sequence).

The chain joins TRBV10-3 to TRBJ2-5; 9 bases line up with TRBD1. The CDR3 is made up of 14 amino acids. The V gene end was trimmed by 8 bases and the J gene end by 4 bases; junction bases not matched to a gene: 8. The germline V gene has CDR1 ENHRY and CDR2 SYGVKD. CDR3 region: CAIGGTGMIETQYF. The CDR3 DNA is TGTGCCATCGGTGGGACAGGGATGATAGAGACCCAGTACTTC.

In this sample, this clonotype turned up a few times. This chain links TRBV5-1 with TRBJ2-3; 10 nucleotides line up with TRBD2. The CDR3 sequence is 15 residues long. The V gene's germline CDR1 is SGHRS and CDR2 YFSETQ. V trimming: 3 bases; J trimming: 0 bases; junction bases outside the gene matches: 1. The CDR3 sequence is CASSSGLASTDTQYF. For the CDR3, the DNA is TGCGCCAGCAGCTCGGGACTAGCGAGCACAGATACGCAGTATTTT.

This clonotype was seen more than once but under ten times. This chain connects TRBV7-2 to TRBJ1-2; 8 nucleotides align to TRBD1. The CDR3 sequence is 15 residues long. CDR1 is SGHTA and CDR2 is FQGNSA in the germline V gene. V dropped 5 bases and J dropped 8; count of bases not matched to a gene: 13. CDR3 nucleotides: TGTGCCAGCAGCCAACATGAACAGGGGGTGGGCGGCTACACCTTC. Its translation is CASSQHEQGVGGYTF. The whole variable domain, remainder taken from reference TRBV7-2 and TRBJ1-2, is GAGVSQSPSNKVTEKGKDVELRCDPISGHTALYWYRQSLGQGLEFLIYFQGNSAPDKSGLPSDRFSAERTGGSVSTLTIQRTQQEDSAVYLCASSQHEQGVGGYTFGSGTRLTVV.

The chain carries TRBV7-8 and TRBJ2-3; D may correspond to TRBD1 or TRBD2 (5 bases each). The germline V gene encodes CDR1 SGHVS and CDR2 FQNEAQ. V was cut by 4 bases and J by 4 bases, with 15 bases left in between. The CDR3 runs 15 residues. The CDR3 loop is CASSYGVMGADTQYF. CDR3 sequence (DNA): TGTGCCAGCAGCTACGGGGTCATGGGGGCAGATACGCAGTATTTT.

The rearrangement joins TRBV28 to TRBJ2-3; D is perhaps TRBD2 (6 bases). The CDR3 is 16 amino acids. Trimming took off 8 bases at V and 5 bases at J, with 23 bases between the two ends. CDR1 MDHEN and CDR2 SYDVKM come from the germline V gene. This CDR3 reads CASGTRDSLSGDTQYF. CDR3 DNA: TGTGCCAGCGGGACTCGGGACTCTCTTTCAGGAGATACGCAGTATTTT.

A few counts support this clonotype. The CDR3 loop is CASSGDSQETQYF. The CDR3, as DNA: TGTGCCAGTAGTGGGGACAGTCAAGAGACCCAGTACTTC. The chain recombines TRBV19 with TRBJ2-5; 7 positions match TRBD1. This CDR3 spans 13 amino acids. The ends lost 5 bases at V and 2 bases at J; junction bases unmatched: 2. Germline lookup yields CDR1 LNHDA and CDR2 SQIVND (reference sequence).

The rearrangement links TRBV9 to TRBJ2-3, with 8 bases identical to TRBD1. The CDR3 has 14 residues. Germline V CDR1 and CDR2: SGDLS, YYNGEE. The junction had 6 bases not matched to a gene; V was cut back by 4 bases and J by 5 bases. The CDR3 reads CASSRTGSQDTQYF. The CDR3 nucleotides read TGTGCCAGCAGCCGGACAGGGTCACAAGATACGCAGTATTTT.

The rearrangement joins TRBV20-1 to TRBJ2-7; unclear D gene. In germline, CDR1 is DFQATT, CDR2 SNEGSKA (reference sequence). The CDR3 covers 14 residues. Trimming pared 1 base from V and 7 bases from J, leaving 17 bases between. In nucleotides, the CDR3 is TGCAGTGCTAGAGCTCTAGGTCCCCGTTGGGAGCAGTACTTC. Translated, it gives CSARALGPRWEQYF.